These T cell receptor beta chains were read from a single sample in a study of shared clonotypes between healthy human individuals. Sequencing was performed with immunoSEQ multiplex PCR; in TCRdb, only in-frame clones are kept and a portion is missing. The sample lists a few hundred thousand clones, roughly three quarters seen once, with about 12% in the top ten. Sequenced input: PBMCs. These receptors originate from a woman aged 35 to 49 in good health. Some clones in this sample may be carry-over from other donors' samples. Each CDR3 is given with its conserved first and last residue. Each record gives: clone size, J gene, D gene, V gene, CDR3 protein, CDR3 DNA. D genes are given only for firm matches. The size entry is marked missing in some rows and otherwise reads once, few, many or a size class.

NA	TRBJ1-4	TRBD1	TRBV7-3	CASSPGTGPNEKLFF	TGTGCCAGCAGCCCAGGGACAGGCCCTAATGAAAAACTGTTTTTT
NA	TRBJ1-2	NA	TRBV30	CAWSVKGRSLNYGYTF	TGTGCCTGGAGTGTAAAGGGACGGAGCCTTAACTATGGCTACACCTTC
NA	TRBJ1-5	NA	TRBV9	CASSSSDGSNQPQHF	TGTGCCAGCAGCTCATCGGACGGTAGCAATCAGCCCCAGCATTTT
NA	TRBJ1-1	NA	TRBV19	CASRQRGSGTEAFF	TGTGCCAGTAGGCAACGAGGGAGTGGCACTGAAGCTTTCTTT
NA	TRBJ1-1	NA	TRBV9	CASSDEGFGNTEAFF	TGTGCCAGCAGCGACGAGGGATTTGGGAACACTGAAGCTTTCTTT
NA	TRBJ1-6	NA	TRBV2	CASTAVGDSPLHF	TGTGCCAGCACTGCAGTCGGGGATTCACCCCTCCACTTT
NA	TRBJ1-1	TRBD1	TRBV4-2	CASSPSRDRSHTEAFF	TGTGCCAGCAGTCCGTCCCGGGACAGGTCCCACACTGAAGCTTTCTTT
NA	TRBJ1-1	TRBD1	TRBV5-8	CASSSYRQGDTEAFF	TGTGCCAGCAGCTCGTATCGACAGGGCGACACTGAAGCTTTCTTT
NA	TRBJ2-5	TRBD2	TRBV13	CASSDGLAVQETQYF	TGTGCCAGCAGCGATGGACTAGCGGTGCAAGAGACCCAGTACTTC
NA	TRBJ2-7	TRBD2	TRBV28	CASSSGGVASYEQYF	TGTGCCAGCAGTAGCGGGGGAGTGGCGTCCTACGAGCAGTACTTC
once	TRBJ2-2	NA	TRBV7-3	CASGGGSTGELFF	TGTGCCAGCGGGGGCGGGTCAACCGGGGAGCTGTTTTTT
NA	TRBJ2-7	TRBD1	TRBV19	CASSVPTGDRDEQYF	TGTGCCAGTAGTGTTCCGACAGGGGACCGCGACGAGCAGTACTTC
few	TRBJ2-5	NA	TRBV28	CASTSIPGLQYQETQYF	TGTGCCAGCACCTCCATCCCGGGACTCCAGTACCAAGAGACCCAGTACTTC
NA	TRBJ1-2	NA	TRBV27	CASSLSWATNYGYTF	TGTGCCAGCAGTTTATCATGGGCAACTAACTATGGCTACACCTTC
few	TRBJ2-1	TRBD2	TRBV4-2	CASSQDGRNSEQFF	TGTGCCAGCAGCCAAGACGGGAGGAACAGTGAGCAGTTCTTC
NA	TRBJ2-7	NA	TRBV6-5	CASSYRDLTKYEQYF	TGTGCCAGCAGTTATCGGGACTTGACGAAATACGAGCAGTACTTC
NA	TRBJ2-7	NA	TRBV11-3	CASSEGPYYEQYF	TGTGCCAGCAGCGAGGGGCCCTACTACGAGCAGTACTTC
NA	TRBJ2-1	TRBD2	TRBV7-7	CASSSGTSTTNEQFF	TGTGCTAGCAGTTCCGGGACTAGCACTACGAATGAGCAGTTCTTC
NA	TRBJ2-1	NA	TRBV4-2	CASSHETGEQFF	TGTGCCAGCAGCCACGAGACAGGTGAGCAGTTCTTC
NA	TRBJ2-1	NA	TRBV5-1	CASSLTNEQFF	TGCGCCAGCAGCTTGACCAATGAGCAGTTCTTC
few	TRBJ2-1	TRBD2	TRBV18	CASSPGGEPGEQFF	TGTGCCAGCTCCCCGGGGGGGGAACCCGGTGAGCAGTTCTTC
NA	TRBJ2-1	NA	TRBV28	CASSSPTLDEQFF	TGTGCCAGCAGCTCCCCAACTTTGGATGAGCAGTTCTTC
once	TRBJ1-4	NA	TRBV7-9	CASSHDSSNEKLFF	TGCGCCAGCAGCCACGACAGTTCTAATGAAAAACTGTTTTTT
NA	TRBJ2-2	TRBD2	TRBV13	CASSHPTSRNTGELFF	TGTGCCAGCAGCCACCCGACTAGCAGGAACACCGGGGAGCTGTTTTTT
few	TRBJ1-1	TRBD1	TRBV19	CASNIVSGQGRAFF	TGTGCCAGTAATATAGTCTCCGGACAGGGGCGGGCTTTCTTT
NA	TRBJ2-1	TRBD2	TRBV19	CASNMGREAYNEQFF	TGTGCCAGCAACATGGGGCGGGAGGCATACAATGAGCAGTTCTTC
few	TRBJ2-7	NA	TRBV6-5	CASSYGLSYEQYF	TGTGCCAGCAGTTACGGTCTCTCCTACGAGCAGTACTTC
NA	TRBJ1-2	NA	TRBV19	CASTAGTLRRGYGYTF	TGTGCCAGTACCGCCGGGACCCTCCGGCGGGGCTATGGCTACACCTTC
NA	TRBJ1-2	NA	TRBV11-1	CASSLSGARGYGYTF	TGTGCCAGCAGCTTGTCGGGGGCCAGGGGCTATGGCTACACCTTC
NA	TRBJ1-1	NA	TRBV6-6	CASSYEPGQAFF	TGTGCCAGCAGTTACGAGCCAGGGCAAGCTTTCTTT
NA	TRBJ2-1	TRBD1	TRBV7-2	CASSTSPRTGSFF	TGTGCCAGCAGCACAAGCCCCAGGACAGGGTCATTCTTC
NA	TRBJ2-7	TRBD1	TRBV15	CATSRVGQGTEQYF	TGTGCCACCAGCAGAGTTGGACAGGGGACCGAGCAGTACTTC
NA	TRBJ2-5	NA	TRBV4-3	CASSQEWPGETQYF	TGCGCCAGCAGCCAAGAATGGCCGGGAGAGACCCAGTACTTC
NA	TRBJ2-1	TRBD2	TRBV4-3	CASSRASGSIEQFF	TGCGCCAGCAGCCGGGCTAGCGGGAGTATTGAGCAGTTCTTC
NA	TRBJ2-2	NA	TRBV2	CASRVGTVGELFF	TGTGCCAGCAGGGTAGGGACGGTCGGGGAGCTGTTTTTT
NA	TRBJ2-7	NA	TRBV19	CASRDQSRYEQYF	TGTGCCAGTAGGGACCAAAGTCGCTACGAGCAGTACTTC
NA	TRBJ2-2	TRBD2	TRBV5-6	CASSAGLVSGELFF	TGTGCCAGCAGCGCAGGACTAGTCTCCGGGGAGCTGTTTTTT
many	TRBJ1-2	NA	TRBV6-1	CASRAGPEMDGYTF	TGTGCCAGCAGGGCCGGGCCAGAGATGGATGGCTACACCTTC
NA	TRBJ2-1	TRBD2	TRBV7-2	CASSFSSGSYNEQFF	TGTGCCAGCAGCTTTTCTAGCGGGAGTTACAATGAGCAGTTCTTC
NA	TRBJ2-1	TRBD1	TRBV29-1	CSGGKGQGAYNEQFF	TGCAGCGGTGGAAAGGGACAGGGGGCCTACAATGAGCAGTTCTTC